A selection of T cell receptor beta chains follows, all from one sample in a study of blood T cell repertoires in COVID-19. Profiling relied on immunoSEQ multiplex PCR, and the TCRdb table lists in-frame clones only, not all of them. The sample holds 110,000 to 150,000 clones, 84% seen once. The sequenced material came from peripheral blood. These receptors all come from a human donor in a cohort sampled during active COVID-19. CDR3s include the opening cysteine and the closing phenylalanine or tryptophan. The D gene is left open where the match is weak. Clone size is not always given. Where it is, it says once, few, many or a class for expanded clones.

length,size,J,V,D,CDR3,DNA
16,.,TRBJ1-2,TRBV12-5,TRBD1,CASGLGQGWRDYGYTF,TGTGCTAGTGGTTTGGGACAGGGATGGAGGGACTATGGCTACACCTTC
16,.,TRBJ2-1,TRBV7-8,.,CASSPEAGIAYNEQFF,TGTGCCAGCAGCCCGGAGGCGGGGATCGCCTACAATGAGCAGTTCTTC
19,.,TRBJ1-3,TRBV18,.,CASSPPAQGSRVGGNTIYF,TGTGCCAGCTCACCACCTGCACAGGGCTCACGGGTCGGTGGAAACACCATATATTTT
16,few,TRBJ2-3,TRBV9,TRBD1,CASSVGTGGFTDTQYF,TGTGCCAGCAGCGTAGGAACAGGGGGATTCACAGATACGCAGTATTTT
15,.,TRBJ1-4,TRBV7-2,.,CASSLGYLFNEKLFF,TGTGCCAGCAGCTTAGGGTACCTATTCAATGAAAAACTGTTTTTT
16,.,TRBJ2-2,TRBV9,TRBD1,CASSVPTGSTTGELFF,TGTGCCAGCAGCGTACCGACAGGGTCAACCACCGGGGAGCTGTTTTTT
16,.,TRBJ2-3,TRBV6-1,TRBD2,CASSGVAGVITDTQYF,TGTGCCAGCAGTGGGGTAGCGGGAGTTATCACAGATACGCAGTATTTT
13,few,TRBJ1-5,TRBV3-1/TRBV3-2,.,CASSQGRGPAQHF,TGTGCCAGCAGCCAAGGGCGAGGTCCTGCCCAGCATTTT
13,.,TRBJ1-5,TRBV6-1,.,CASSEQRRQPQHF,TGTGCCAGCAGTGAGCAGAGGAGGCAGCCCCAGCATTTT
14,once,TRBJ2-1,TRBV10-3,.,CAISEYISYNEQFF,TGTGCCATCAGTGAGTATATCTCCTACAATGAGCAGTTCTTC
14,.,TRBJ1-2,TRBV18,.,CASSPDGGKDGYTF,TGTGCCAGCTCACCGGACGGGGGTAAGGATGGCTACACCTTC
12,.,TRBJ1-2,TRBV29-1,.,CSVGGLNYGYTF,TGCAGCGTGGGGGGACTGAACTATGGCTACACCTTC
18,.,TRBJ1-6,TRBV4-3,TRBD1,CASSPRTGGDWWDSPLHF,TGCGCCAGCAGCCCACGGACAGGGGGCGATTGGTGGGATTCACCCCTCCACTTT
15,.,TRBJ2-2,TRBV15,.,CATSRGLAATGELFF,TGTGCCACCAGCAGAGGGCTAGCAGCCACCGGGGAGCTGTTTTTT
14,once,TRBJ2-4,TRBV12-5,TRBD2,CASGLVLAGGIQYF,TGTGCTAGTGGTTTGGTACTCGCGGGGGGCATTCAGTACTTC
16,few,TRBJ2-1,TRBV18,TRBD2,CASSPGLAGGYNEQFF,TGTGCCAGCTCACCCGGACTAGCGGGAGGATACAATGAGCAGTTCTTC
13,few,TRBJ2-1,TRBV29-1,TRBD2,CSVWGLAYNEQFF,TGCAGCGTCTGGGGACTAGCTTACAATGAGCAGTTCTTC
14,.,TRBJ1-3,TRBV18,.,CASSRDPQGNTIYF,TGTGCCAGCTCACGTGATCCACAAGGAAACACCATATATTTT
11,.,TRBJ1-1,TRBV6-2/TRBV6-3,.,CASSFTGKAFF,TGTGCCAGCAGTTTCACAGGGAAGGCTTTCTTT
15,.,TRBJ1-4,TRBV4-3,TRBD1,CASSPRQGGNEKLFF,TGCGCCAGCAGCCCACGACAGGGAGGTAATGAAAAACTGTTTTTT
15,.,TRBJ1-5,TRBV9,.,CASSASGTLYQPQHF,TGTGCCAGCAGCGCGTCCGGGACACTTTATCAGCCCCAGCATTTT
13,.,TRBJ1-4,TRBV2,.,CASRRSTNEKLFF,TGTGCCAGCAGGAGGTCAACTAATGAAAAACTGTTTTTT
15,.,TRBJ1-5,TRBV3-1/TRBV3-2,TRBD1,CASSQGVQGVQPQHF,TGTGCCAGCAGCCAAGGGGTACAGGGGGTTCAGCCCCAGCATTTT
14,once,TRBJ2-7,TRBV6-5,.,CASSGGLRAYEQYF,TGTGCCAGCAGCGGGGGACTCAGGGCCTACGAGCAGTACTTC
15,.,TRBJ2-7,TRBV27,.,CASSLSYRNSYEQYF,TGTGCCAGCAGTTTATCGTACAGGAACTCCTACGAGCAGTACTTC
15,.,TRBJ2-1,TRBV4-3,.,CASSQGRGASNEQFF,TGCGCCAGCAGCCAAGGCCGGGGGGCGAGTAATGAGCAGTTCTTC
15,.,TRBJ2-1,TRBV5-1,TRBD1,CASSLEGQGAGEQFF,TGCGCCAGCAGCTTGGAGGGACAGGGGGCCGGTGAGCAGTTCTTC
14,few,TRBJ2-3,TRBV19,.,CASSPIRGTDTQYF,TGTGCCAGTAGTCCCATAAGAGGGACAGATACGCAGTATTTT
14,few,TRBJ1-2,TRBV5-4,TRBD1,CASSLRDSSYGYTF,TGTGCCAGCAGCTTGAGGGACAGTAGCTATGGCTACACCTTC
14,.,TRBJ1-2,TRBV18,TRBD1,CASSPEGQRGGYTF,TGTGCCAGCTCACCAGAGGGACAGCGCGGTGGCTACACCTTC
14,.,TRBJ2-3,TRBV18,.,CASRRAGSTDTQYF,TGTGCCAGCAGGCGAGCGGGCAGCACAGATACGCAGTATTTT
14,.,TRBJ2-5,TRBV5-1,.,CASSLRASLETQYF,TGCGCCAGCAGCTTGAGGGCTAGCTTGGAGACCCAGTACTTC
13,.,TRBJ2-3,TRBV29-1,.,CSLSKTSTDTQYF,TGCAGCCTCTCGAAGACTAGCACAGATACGCAGTATTTT
15,.,TRBJ2-3,TRBV6-5,TRBD2,CASSALIAGTDTQYF,TGTGCCAGCAGCGCCCTTATAGCGGGGACAGATACGCAGTATTTT
16,.,TRBJ2-1,TRBV10-3,.,CAIRSRGASSYNEQFF,TGTGCCATCAGAAGCAGGGGGGCAAGCTCCTACAATGAGCAGTTCTTC
14,few,TRBJ1-2,TRBV5-5,.,CASTSRGQPGGYTF,TGTGCCAGCACTTCCCGAGGACAGCCAGGGGGCTACACCTTC
14,.,TRBJ1-5,TRBV27,.,CASSSNRGNQPQHF,TGTGCCAGCAGTTCGAACAGGGGCAATCAGCCCCAGCATTTT
15,.,TRBJ1-6,TRBV4-3,.,CASSQAPQRGLPLHF,TGCGCCAGCAGCCAAGCGCCACAGAGGGGGTTACCCCTCCACTTT